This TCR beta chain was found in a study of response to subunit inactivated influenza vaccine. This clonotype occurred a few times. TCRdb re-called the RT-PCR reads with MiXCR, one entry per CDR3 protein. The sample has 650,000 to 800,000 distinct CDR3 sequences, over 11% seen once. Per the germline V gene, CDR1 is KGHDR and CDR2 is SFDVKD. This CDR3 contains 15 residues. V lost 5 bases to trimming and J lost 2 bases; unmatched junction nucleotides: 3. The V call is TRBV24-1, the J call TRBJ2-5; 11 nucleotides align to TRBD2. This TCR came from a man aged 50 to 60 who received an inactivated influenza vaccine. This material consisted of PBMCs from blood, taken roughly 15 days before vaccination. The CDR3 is CATSGLAGGQETQYF. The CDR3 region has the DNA TGTGCCACCAGTGGCTTAGCGGGGGGGCAAGAGACCCAGTACTTC.